One sample yielded the 11 T cell receptor beta chains listed below, sequenced in a study of cytomegalovirus exposure and HLA in healthy donors. The PCR was carried out with 60 Vbeta primers and 13 Jbeta primers. The assay was immunoSEQ multiplex PCR, and TCRdb's table has in-frame clones only and misses some. In the table there are more than 140,000 clones, over 60% of which are singletons. Material: PBMCs. The receptors shown here come from a female donor in good health and CMV-seronegative.

V usage is TRBV5-1 and J usage is TRBJ1-5, with D perhaps TRBD1 (5 bases). The CDR3 is made up of 16 amino acids. The germline V gene encodes CDR1 SGHRS and CDR2 YFSETQ. Trimming cost V 0 bases and J 5 bases, with 15 bases left between them. DNA of the CDR3: TGCGCCAGCAGCTTGGCTTTGACAGTTGCCCATCAGCCCCAGCATTTT. The encoded protein is CASSLALTVAHQPQHF.

The J gene is TRBJ1-2, the V gene TRBV27; D might be TRBD1 (6 bases). Trimming removed 5 bases from V and 7 bases from J, with 20 bases in between. Per germline, CDR1 MNHEY and CDR2 SMNVEV (reference sequence). The CDR3 spans 15 residues. The CDR3 DNA reads as TGTGCCAGCAGTCCCAGAGGGGGAAAGATTTCTGGCTACACCTTC. This encodes CASSPRGGKISGYTF.

J is TRBJ1-2 and V is TRBV27, with 8 bases lining up with TRBD1. Germline V lookup: CDR1 MNHEY, CDR2 SMNVEV (reference sequence). CDR3 size: 16 residues. V was pared by 8 bases and J by 4 bases, with 15 bases of the junction left unmatched. The CDR3 DNA reads TGTGCCAGCTATACTCCTAACAGGGGGTCGGGCTATGGCTACACCTTC. The encoded protein is CASYTPNRGSGYGYTF.

The J gene is TRBJ2-7, the V gene TRBV10-1; possible D gene TRBD2, 6 bases. V dropped 6 bases and J dropped 6 bases, with 18 bases sitting between them. This CDR3 spans 14 amino acids. Germline CDR1 and CDR2: WNHNN and SYGVQD (reference sequence). The CDR3 loop is CASSPGLGTGEQYF. Here the CDR3 DNA reads TGCGCCAGCAGCCCGGGACTGGGAACGGGCGAGCAGTACTTC.

The CDR3 DNA sequence: TGTGCCAGCAGCCCACAGCAGGGCACTGAAGCTTTCTTT. The encoded protein is CASSPQQGTEAFF. The rearrangement uses TRBV7-3 and TRBJ1-1; possible D gene TRBD1, 5 bases. Trimming removed 5 bases from V and 4 bases from J, with 11 bases in between. The CDR3 totals 13 residues. Germline V CDR1 and CDR2: SGHTA, FQGTGA. Filled out from reference TRBV7-3 and TRBJ1-1, the complete variable domain reads GAGVSQTPSNKVTEKGKYVELRCDPISGHTALYWYRQSLGQGPEFLIYFQGTGAADDSGLPNDRFFAVRPEGSVSTLKIQRTERGDSAVYLCASSPQQGTEAFFGQGTRLTVV.

This clone was counted a few times. V gene TRBV28 combines with J gene TRBJ1-5; 8 positions agree with TRBD1. CDR3 length equals 16 residues. Germline V gene sequence: CDR1 MDHEN, CDR2 SYDVKM. The V segment lost 6 bases and the J segment 4 bases; nucleotides outside the gene matches: 11. CDR3 sequence: CASRQSGTGINQPQHF. CDR3 nucleotide sequence: TGTGCCAGCAGACAATCCGGGACAGGCATAAATCAGCCCCAGCATTTT.

This clone was seen more than once but under ten times. The V call is TRBV28, the J call TRBJ2-6, with TRBD2 as a possible D gene (5 bases). The germline V and J ends were trimmed by 2 bases and 0 bases, with 5 bases remaining between them. Germline V gene lookup returns CDR1 MDHEN and CDR2 SYDVKM. The CDR3 runs 15 residues. The CDR3 is CASSLRGSGANVLTF. In DNA form, the CDR3 reads TGTGCCAGCAGTTTACGGGGCTCTGGGGCCAACGTCCTGACTTTC.

Regarding this clone: The junction shows a germline mismatch at one end, possibly a read error. V usage is TRBV7-9 and J usage is TRBJ2-5, with TRBD2 identical over 7 bases. CDR3 length: 13 amino acids. Germline loops: CDR1 SEHNR, CDR2 FQNEAQ (reference sequence). In nucleotides, the CDR3 is TGTTCCAGCAGCCCGACGGGGGGAGAGACCCAGTACTTC. Its translation: CSSSPTGGETQYF.

This clone has only a few counts. The chain recombines TRBV5-4 with TRBJ1-6, with D uncertain. Looked up from germline, CDR1 is SGHNT and CDR2 is YYREEE (reference sequence). This CDR3 has 15 residues. V dropped 3 bases and J dropped 7 bases, with 14 bases sitting between them. The CDR3 reads CASSSGRSNNSPLHF. CDR3 sequence (DNA): TGTGCCAGCAGCTCCGGGAGGTCCAACAATTCACCCCTCCACTTT.

This chain joins TRBV2 and TRBJ2-7; 14 bases are a match to TRBD2. Germline CDR1 and CDR2: SNHLY and FYNNEI. The CDR3 runs to 15 residues. The ends lost 7 bases at V and 4 bases at J; junction bases unmatched: 6. The CDR3 bases are TGTGCCAGCAATCTGGGACTAGCGGGAGCATACGAGCAGTACTTC. Translation: CASNLGLAGAYEQYF.

The rearrangement joins TRBV7-8 to TRBJ1-3, with D unclear. Trimming took 0 bases from V and 0 from J, leaving 9 bases between them. This CDR3 is built from 16 residues. Germline CDR1 SGHVS, CDR2 FQNEAQ. The CDR3 DNA reads as TGTGCCAGCAGCTTAGCGGCGGGATTCTCTGGAAACACCATATATTTT. It yields the protein CASSLAAGFSGNTIYF.